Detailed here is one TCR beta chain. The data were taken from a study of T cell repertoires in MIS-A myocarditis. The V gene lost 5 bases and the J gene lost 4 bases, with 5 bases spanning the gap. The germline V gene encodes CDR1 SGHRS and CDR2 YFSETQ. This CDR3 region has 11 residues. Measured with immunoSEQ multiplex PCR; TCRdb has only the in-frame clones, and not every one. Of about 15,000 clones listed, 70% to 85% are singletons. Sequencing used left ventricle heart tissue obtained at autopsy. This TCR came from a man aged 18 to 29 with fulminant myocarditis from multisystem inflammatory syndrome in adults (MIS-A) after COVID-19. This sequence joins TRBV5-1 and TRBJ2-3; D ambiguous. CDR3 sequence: CASRSSDTQYF. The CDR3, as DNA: TGCGCCAGCAGGAGCTCAGATACGCAGTATTTT.